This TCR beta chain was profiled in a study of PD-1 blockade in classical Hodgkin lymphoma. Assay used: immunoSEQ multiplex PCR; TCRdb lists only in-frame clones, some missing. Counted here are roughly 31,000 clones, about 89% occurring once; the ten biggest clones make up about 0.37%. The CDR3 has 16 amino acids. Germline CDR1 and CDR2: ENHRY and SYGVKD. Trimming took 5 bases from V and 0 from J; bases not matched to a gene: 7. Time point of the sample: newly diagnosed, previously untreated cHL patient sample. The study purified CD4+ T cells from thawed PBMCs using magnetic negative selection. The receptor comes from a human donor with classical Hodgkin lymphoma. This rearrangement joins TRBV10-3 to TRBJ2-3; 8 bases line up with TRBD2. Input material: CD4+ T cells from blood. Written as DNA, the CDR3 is TGTGCCATCAGTAATCTAGCGGGCCTTAGCACAGATACGCAGTATTTT. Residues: CAISNLAGLSTDTQYF.